The sequence of this T cell receptor (beta chain) was determined in a study of OX40 agonist ivuxolimab in advanced cancers. Study at large: Ivuxolimab is an agonistic anti-OX40 (CD134) antibody, and patients were treated with it. Every 2 weeks, ivuxolimab was infused into the patients intravenously at between 0.01 and 10 mg/kg. With a range of about 20 to 79, age averaged roughly 61 years, and roughly 80% were male.

The table came from immunoSEQ multiplex PCR; TCRdb's copy has only in-frame clones and leaves some out. The sample gives approximately 98,000 clones, about four fifths of which show up once; less than 6% is in the top ten. V was clipped by 5 bases and J by 9 bases; unmatched bases: 12. Germline V gene lookup returns CDR1 SEHNR and CDR2 FQNEAQ (reference sequence). CDR3 length equals 16 residues. This clone was detected only once. The clonotype comes from an adult with an advanced solid tumor such as melanoma, head and neck, liver or kidney cancer. The sample here was CD4+ or CD8+ T cells sorted from blood, taken in a trial of the OX40 agonist ivuxolimab. V is TRBV7-9 and J is TRBJ2-1; 11 nucleotides match TRBD2. CDR3 in amino acids: CASSPGKTSGIGEQFF. CDR3 sequence (DNA): TGTGCCAGCAGCCCGGGTAAGACTAGCGGGATCGGTGAGCAGTTCTTC.